This section outlines one TCR beta chain sequence together with its context. Its antigen is undetermined. This record comes from a study of post-analysis software for immune sequencing data. Study-wide findings and caveats: Clustering by F measure revealed strong co-clustering among samples prepared together in one batch. TRBV segments more frequent in patients than in controls numbered five and included TRBV5-6, TRBV5-1 and TRBV20-1. When compared against controls, multiple sclerosis patients showed significantly lower normalized Chao1 diversity.

Germline V gives CDR1 ENHRY, CDR2 SYGVKD. The V gene end was trimmed by 0 bases and the J gene end by 8 bases; junction bases not matched to a gene: 7. The CDR3 covers 16 residues. Unique molecular identifiers were built into the TCR beta cDNA libraries. Between about 0.85 and 11 million T cells gave rise to 500,000 to 600,000 cDNA molecules. From the PCR reads, TCRdb called clonotypes with MiXCR, one entry per CDR3 protein. The table includes some 450,000 distinct CDR3 sequences, 45% detected once. This receptor was identified in a girl aged 10 to 17 with multiple sclerosis. Sequencing was carried out using blood. The chain combines TRBV10-3 with TRBJ2-1, with 10 bases aligning to TRBD2. CDR3 region: CAISESSSGSRYEQFF. The CDR3 DNA reads TGTGCCATCAGTGAGTCCTCTAGCGGGAGTCGGTATGAGCAGTTCTTC.